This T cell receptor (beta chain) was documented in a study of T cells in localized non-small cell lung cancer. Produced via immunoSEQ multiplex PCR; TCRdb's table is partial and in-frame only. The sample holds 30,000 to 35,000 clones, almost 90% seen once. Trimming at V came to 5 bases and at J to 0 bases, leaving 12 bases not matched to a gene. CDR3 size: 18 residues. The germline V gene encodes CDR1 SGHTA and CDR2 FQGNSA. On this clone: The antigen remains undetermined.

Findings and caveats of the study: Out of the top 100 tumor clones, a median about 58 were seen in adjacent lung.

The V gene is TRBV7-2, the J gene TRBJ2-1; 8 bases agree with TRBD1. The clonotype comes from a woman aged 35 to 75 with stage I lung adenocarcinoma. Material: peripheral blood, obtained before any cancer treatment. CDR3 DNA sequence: TGTGCCAGCAGCCACGGACAGGGCTACCCGAGCTCCTACAATGAGCAGTTCTTC. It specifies CASSHGQGYPSSYNEQFF.